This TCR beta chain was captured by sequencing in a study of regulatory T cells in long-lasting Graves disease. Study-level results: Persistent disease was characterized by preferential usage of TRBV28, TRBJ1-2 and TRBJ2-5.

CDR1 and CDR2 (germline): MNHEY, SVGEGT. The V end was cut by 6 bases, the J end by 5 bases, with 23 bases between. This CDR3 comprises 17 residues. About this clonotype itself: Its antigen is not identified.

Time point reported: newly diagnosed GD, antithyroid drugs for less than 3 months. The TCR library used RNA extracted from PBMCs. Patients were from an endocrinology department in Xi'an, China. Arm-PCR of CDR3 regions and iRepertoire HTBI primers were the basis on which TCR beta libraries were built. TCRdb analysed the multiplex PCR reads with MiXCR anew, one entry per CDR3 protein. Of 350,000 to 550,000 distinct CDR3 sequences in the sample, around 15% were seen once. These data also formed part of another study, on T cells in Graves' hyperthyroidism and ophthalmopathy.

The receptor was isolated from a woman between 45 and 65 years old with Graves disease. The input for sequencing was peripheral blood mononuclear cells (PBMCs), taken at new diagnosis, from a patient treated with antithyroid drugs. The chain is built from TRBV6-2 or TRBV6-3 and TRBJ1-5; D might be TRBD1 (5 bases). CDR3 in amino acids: CASSVGHYGEKYQPQHF. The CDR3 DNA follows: TGTGCCAGCAGCGTTGGACATTACGGGGAGAAATATCAGCCCCAGCATTTT.